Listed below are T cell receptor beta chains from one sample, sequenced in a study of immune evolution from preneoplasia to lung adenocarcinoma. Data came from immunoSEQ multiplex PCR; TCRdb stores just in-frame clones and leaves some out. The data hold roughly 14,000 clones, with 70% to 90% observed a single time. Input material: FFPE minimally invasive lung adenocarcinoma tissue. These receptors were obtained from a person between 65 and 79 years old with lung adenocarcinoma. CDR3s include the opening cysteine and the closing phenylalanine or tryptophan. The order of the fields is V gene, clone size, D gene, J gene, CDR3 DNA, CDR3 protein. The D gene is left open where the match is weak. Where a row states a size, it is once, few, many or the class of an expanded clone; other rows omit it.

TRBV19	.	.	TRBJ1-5	TGTGCCAGTAGTATTGGGGTCAGCAATCAGCCCCAGCATTTT	CASSIGVSNQPQHF
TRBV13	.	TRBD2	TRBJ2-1	TGTGCCAGCAGCTTAGTTTATGCGGGAGAGGGCAATGAGCAGTTCTTC	CASSLVYAGEGNEQFF
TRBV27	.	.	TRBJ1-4	TGTGCCAGCAGTGCAGCAGGGGCAACTAATGAAAAACTGTTTTTT	CASSAAGATNEKLFF
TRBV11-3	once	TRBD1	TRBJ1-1	TGTGCCAGCAGCCCCCGGACAGGGGGCACTGAAGCTTTCTTT	CASSPRTGGTEAFF
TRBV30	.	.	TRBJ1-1	TGTGCCTGGAGCAGACTACAGGGTGGTGCTTTCTTT	CAWSRLQGGAFF
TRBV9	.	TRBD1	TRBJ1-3	TGTGCCAGCAGCGTAGAGACAGGGGGAAACACCATATATTTT	CASSVETGGNTIYF
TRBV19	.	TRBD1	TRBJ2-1	TGTGCCAGTAGTATTCAGGGGGCGCGGAATGAGCAGTTCTTC	CASSIQGARNEQFF
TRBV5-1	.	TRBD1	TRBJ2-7	TGCGCCAGCAGCCCAGGGGACAGATCCTACGAGCAGTACTTC	CASSPGDRSYEQYF
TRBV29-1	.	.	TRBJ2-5	TGCAGCGTTGAACTAAGGATTGTGGAGACCCAGTACTTC	CSVELRIVETQYF
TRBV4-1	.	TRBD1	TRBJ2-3	TGCGCCAGCAGCCAAGATGGGCCGGGACAGGGCACAGATACGCAGTATTTT	CASSQDGPGQGTDTQYF
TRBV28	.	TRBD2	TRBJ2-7	TGTGCCAGCAGCCCCCCGGGGGGCGAGCAGTACTTC	CASSPPGGEQYF
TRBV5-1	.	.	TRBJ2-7	TGCGCCAGCAGCTTTACAGGGTACGAGCAGTACTTC	CASSFTGYEQYF
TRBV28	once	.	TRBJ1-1	TGTGCCAGCAGTTTAAGAAGGGCGTATGAAGCTTTCTTT	CASSLRRAYEAFF
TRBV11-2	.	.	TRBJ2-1	TGTGCCAGCAGCGACGGACAGTACAATGAGCAGTTCTTC	CASSDGQYNEQFF